This entry features one T cell receptor beta chain sequence. The authors' processing: It was from reference gene primer amplification that nucleated cell counts were estimated. The method was immunoSEQ multiplex PCR; TCRdb's version includes in-frame clones alone and lacks a portion of them. D and trimming were read from the DNA, whereas the V and J calls and clone size are those reported in that table. Among around 340,000 clones listed, 83% were seen once. The sample originates from a study of blood T cell repertoires in COVID-19. Whole-study context: Samples representing acute and convalescent COVID-19 were sourced from the United States, Italy and Spain. T cells, B-cell-depleted T cells, or PBMCs supplied cDNA or gDNA.

In germline, CDR1 is LGHNA, CDR2 YNFKEQ. The CDR3 sequence is 15 residues long. Trimming pared 4 bases from V and 5 bases from J, leaving 18 bases between. This clonotype was obtained from a man in his thirties or forties with active or convalescent COVID-19. The sample consisted of peripheral blood. The V and J genes are TRBV4-2 and TRBJ2-7; no firm D call. The CDR3 coding sequence is TGTGCCAGCAGCCGCATTCCCCGTATGAGCCACGAGCAGTACTTC. This sequence encodes CASSRIPRMSHEQYF.